One sample yielded the 20 T cell receptor beta chains listed below, sequenced in a study of cytomegalovirus exposure and HLA in healthy donors. Vbeta (60) and Jbeta (13) primers were used in the PCR. Clones were read by immunoSEQ multiplex PCR, and TCRdb kept only the in-frame ones, dropping some. There are around 120,000 clones in the sample; 82% occur only once, and about 10% lies in the top ten. Sequences were obtained from PBMCs. The receptors come from a male donor in good health and CMV-seropositive.

This clone was seen once. The V call is TRBV19, the J call TRBJ2-7; the D gene is possibly TRBD1 (5 bases). With 3 bases removed from V and 7 bases from J, the gap between germline ends came to 19 bases. CDR3 length: 15 amino acids. Looked up from germline, CDR1 is LNHDA and CDR2 is SQIVND (reference sequence). The CDR3 loop reads CASSISLEGAWEQYF. In nucleotides, the CDR3 is TGTGCCAGTAGTATTAGCCTAGAAGGGGCGTGGGAGCAGTACTTC.

This rearrangement joins TRBV7-2 to TRBJ2-7; possibly TRBD2 for D (7 bases). V dropped 1 base and J dropped 4 bases, with 14 bases sitting between them. Germline V gives CDR1 SGHTA, CDR2 FQGNSA. There are 15 residues in the CDR3. As DNA, the CDR3 is TGTGCCAGCAGCTTAGAGAGGGCGGGGGCTTACGAGCAGTACTTC. It yields the protein CASSLERAGAYEQYF.

The CDR3 loop is CASPLGGGQPQHF. The CDR3 DNA reads as TGTGCCAGCCCCCTGGGGGGGGGACAGCCCCAGCATTTT. The rearrangement uses TRBV11-2 and TRBJ1-5, with a tentative D call TRBD1 (5 bases). V gave up 8 bases and J gave up 7 bases, with 15 bases separating them. The CDR3 is 13 residues long. Germline values: CDR1 SGHAT, CDR2 FQNNGV.

The chain combines TRBV7-9 with TRBJ2-7; the match to TRBD2 covers 10 bases. V gave up 6 bases and J gave up 6 bases; unmatched junction bases: 8. Germline V gene data show CDR1 as SEHNR and CDR2 as FQNEAQ (reference sequence). CDR3 length: 14 residues. CDR3 nucleotides: TGTGCCAGCAGATCAGCGGGAGGGCCATCCGAGCAGTACTTC. Translation gives CASRSAGGPSEQYF.

The chain uses TRBV9 and TRBJ2-7; D gene unclear. From germline, CDR1 is SGDLS and CDR2 YYNGEE. Between the trimmed V and J ends, which lost 3 bases and 3 bases, there was a span of 13 bases. This CDR3 has 14 amino acids. CDR3 in amino acids: CASSAGTANYEQYF. The CDR3 nucleotides are TGTGCCAGCAGCGCTGGAACAGCTAACTACGAGCAGTACTTC. Full variable domain (missing parts from reference TRBV9 and TRBJ2-7): DSGVTQTPKHLITATGQRVTLRCSPRSGDLSVYWYQQSLDQGLQFLIQYYNGEERAKGNILERFSAQQFPDLHSELNLSSLELGDSALYFCASSAGTANYEQYFGPGTRLTVT.

V gene TRBV21-1 combines with J gene TRBJ2-1; the table names TRBD1, a call not compared with the DNA. TRBV21-1 corresponds to a pseudogene. The CDR3 has 15 residues. The CDR3 reads CASSKGQGLCGEQFF. The CDR3 nucleotides are TGTGCCAGCAGCAAGGGACAGGGTCTGTGTGGTGAGCAGTTCTTC.

This clone was seen a handful of times. This chain joins TRBV27 and TRBJ2-3, with 10 bases fitting TRBD1. The germline gives CDR1 MNHEY, CDR2 SMNVEV (reference sequence). The CDR3 totals 16 residues. With 2 bases clipped from V and 0 bases from J, the junction kept 2 bases outside the gene matches. The CDR3 reads CASSLDRGLSTDTQYF. In DNA form, the CDR3 reads TGTGCCAGCAGTTTAGACAGGGGGCTTAGCACAGATACGCAGTATTTT.

This sequence joins TRBV4-2 and TRBJ2-6; D may be TRBD1 (5 bases). Trimming took off 3 bases at V and 6 bases at J, with 15 bases between the two ends. The CDR3 covers 16 residues. Germline CDR1 reads LGHNA; CDR2 reads YNFKEQ. The CDR3 DNA is TGTGCCAGCAGCCAGCAACGGACATTAGAGGCCAACGTCCTGACTTTC. Translating it yields CASSQQRTLEANVLTF.

This clone showed up just a few times. V gene TRBV14 combines with J gene TRBJ2-5; possibly TRBD1 for D (6 bases). The better agreement between TRBJ2-7 and the DNA end casts doubt on the J call. The CDR3 totals 18 residues. CDR1 is SGHDN, CDR2 FVKESK, per germline. DNA of the CDR3: TGTGCCAGCAGCCAAGCCTCCCCCGGGACATTTGCAATTTACGAGCAGTACTTC. It is translated as CASSQASPGTFAIYEQYF.

The genes are TRBV19 and TRBJ2-5; 10 nucleotides align to TRBD1. Germline V gives CDR1 LNHDA, CDR2 SQIVND (reference sequence). The CDR3 totals 15 residues. With V trimmed by 5 bases and J by 5 bases, 8 bases remained unmatched. The CDR3 loop reads CASSGGQGIVETQYF. The DNA of the CDR3 is TGTGCCAGTAGTGGGGGACAGGGGATCGTCGAGACCCAGTACTTC.

The rearrangement links TRBV7-3 to TRBJ2-5; tentatively, D is TRBD2 (7 bases). V gave up 4 bases and J gave up 3 bases, with 18 bases separating them. The CDR3 extends over 16 amino acids. Germline values: CDR1 SGHTA, CDR2 FQGTGA. The CDR3 DNA follows: TGTGCCAGCAGCTCAAACTCTAGGGGGGGAGAAGAGACCCAGTACTTC. Protein sequence: CASSSNSRGGEETQYF. Complete variable domain (other parts from reference TRBV7-3 and TRBJ2-5): GAGVSQTPSNKVTEKGKYVELRCDPISGHTALYWYRQSLGQGPEFLIYFQGTGAADDSGLPNDRFFAVRPEGSVSTLKIQRTERGDSAVYLCASSSNSRGGEETQYFGPGTRLLVL.

The genes are TRBV6-5 and TRBJ2-7, with 10 bases lining up with TRBD1. J lost 4 bases, V lost 6 bases, and 6 bases had no gene match. CDR3 length: 14 amino acids. CDR1 is MNHEY, CDR2 SVGAGI, per germline. This chain's CDR3 is CASSYGTGVYEQYF. CDR3 DNA sequence: TGTGCCAGCAGCTACGGGACAGGGGTATACGAGCAGTACTTC.

This chain uses TRBV27 with TRBJ2-7; tentatively, D is TRBD1 (6 bases). The CDR3 has 16 residues. V lost 4 bases and J lost 5, with 21 bases in between. CDR1 MNHEY and CDR2 SMNVEV come from the germline V gene (reference sequence). The CDR3 coding sequence is TGTGCCAGCAGTTCCTCTCGGGGCACAGGGTGGAACGAGCAGTACTTC. Its translation is CASSSSRGTGWNEQYF.

The genes are TRBV30 and TRBJ2-3; 8 bases line up with TRBD2. Germline-derived CDR1 and CDR2 are GTSNPN and SVGIG (reference sequence). The CDR3 length is 12 residues. V was pared by 5 bases and J by 10 bases, with 8 bases of the junction left unmatched. The CDR3 DNA follows: TGTGCCTGGCGGGCGGGAGGACCTCCGCAGTATTTT. Protein: CAWRAGGPPQYF.

Remarks on this clone: Germline and junction disagree at one end, which may indicate a read error. The V call is TRBV18, the J call TRBJ2-6, with TRBD1 identical over 10 bases. Germline V gene lookup returns CDR1 KGHSH and CDR2 LQKENI. The CDR3 is 18 residues long. CDR3 in amino acids: CASSRRDRGGSGANGLTF. The CDR3 DNA is TGTGCCAGCTCACGACGGGACAGGGGTGGATCTGGGGCCAACGGCCTGACTTTC.

Notes on this clone: A junction end diverges from the germline sequence, so it may reflect a read error. The chain couples TRBV6-5 to TRBJ1-1, with 7 bases aligning to TRBD1. Germline V CDR1 and CDR2: MNHEY, SVGAGI. This CDR3 contains 14 residues. CDR3 in DNA: TGTGCCAGCAGACAGACAGGGACAAACACTGACGCTTTCTTT. Translation: CASRQTGTNTDAFF.

The chain joins TRBV5-5 to TRBJ1-5; D is uncertain. This CDR3 is built from 16 residues. Germline V gene data show CDR1 as SGHKS and CDR2 as YYEKEE (reference sequence). Trimming removed 3 bases at V and 3 bases at J, with 16 bases between. The CDR3, as DNA: TGTGCCAGCAGCTCACTAGGAGGTCAGGTCAATCAGCCCCAGCATTTT. Its translation is CASSSLGGQVNQPQHF.

The chain recombines TRBV7-6 with TRBJ2-2; 14 bases match TRBD2. Germline-derived CDR1 and CDR2 are SGHVS and FNYEAQ. V shed 5 bases and J 2 bases; nucleotides not matched to a gene: 7. The CDR3 runs to 18 residues. CDR3 in amino acids: CASSPGLAGGFNTGELFF. The CDR3 DNA reads TGTGCCAGCAGCCCAGGACTAGCGGGAGGTTTTAACACCGGGGAGCTGTTTTTT.

There are a few counts of this clone. The chain couples TRBV6-5 to TRBJ1-1; 8 bases are shared with TRBD1. The CDR3 sequence is 12 residues long. Germline trimming cut 7 bases from V and 7 bases from J; bases unmatched to any gene: 5. The germline V gene encodes CDR1 MNHEY and CDR2 SVGAGI. CDR3 loop: CASNLQGGEAFF. In DNA, the CDR3 is TGTGCCAGCAATTTACAGGGGGGTGAAGCTTTCTTT.

The chain links TRBV6-6 to TRBJ2-1; D is unclear. The CDR3 sequence is 10 residues long. CDR1 is MNHNY and CDR2 is SVGAGI in the germline V gene (reference sequence). The V and J ends lost 7 bases and 9 bases respectively, with 7 bases between them. The CDR3 sequence: CASMAGEQFF. The CDR3 DNA follows: TGTGCCAGCATGGCAGGTGAGCAGTTCTTC.